These 26 T cell receptor beta chains came from one sample sequenced in a study of cytotoxic CD8 clonotypes in ibrutinib-treated CLL (dated by TCRdb to the early 2020s). Library preparation used the immunoSEQ multiplex PCR assay. TCRdb took this table from immuneACCESS and kept in-frame rearrangements with V and J called. Such tables lack part of the clones; where checked against another copy, unresolved V genes explain under half of the gap, and the rest is unexplained. In this sample the table shows more than 85,000 clones, 70% to 80% of which occur a single time. The ten largest clones add up to around 25% of the sample. The time point label of this sample denotes: roughly 25 months on ibrutinib. This material consisted of PBMCs, taken after 24 months of ibrutinib treatment. Every receptor here comes from a human donor with chronic lymphocytic leukemia.

The chain carries TRBV9 and TRBJ1-1, with D perhaps matching TRBD1 (6 bases). Germline V gene data show CDR1 as SGDLS and CDR2 as YYNGEE. Trimming left V 0 bases short and J 0 bases short, with 9 bases between. The CDR3 has 15 residues. The CDR3 spells CASSVEGGLNTEAFF. The CDR3 DNA reads as TGTGCCAGCAGCGTAGAAGGGGGTCTGAACACTGAAGCTTTCTTT.

V and J are TRBV5-1 and TRBJ2-7; 10 bases align to TRBD1. The CDR3 consists of 14 residues. Looked up from germline, CDR1 is SGHRS and CDR2 is YFSETQ. V shed 3 bases, J shed 6 bases, and the junction held 6 bases outside the gene matches. CDR3 in DNA: TGCGCCAGCAGCTCACGGGACAGGGGAGGCGAGCAGTACTTC. Amino acids: CASSSRDRGGEQYF.

This chain connects TRBV5-1 to TRBJ2-7; 13 nucleotides match TRBD2. Germline V gene data show CDR1 as SGHRS and CDR2 as YFSETQ. The CDR3 is made up of 15 amino acids. Trimming at V came to 4 bases and at J to 2 bases, leaving 3 bases not matched to a gene. The CDR3 here is CASSPGTSGTYEQYF. The CDR3 region has the DNA TGCGCCAGCAGCCCCGGGACTAGCGGGACCTACGAGCAGTACTTC.

The V call is TRBV5-4, the J call TRBJ1-2; TRBD1 is a possible D gene (6 bases). CDR1 and CDR2 from the germline V gene are SGHNT and YYREEE (reference sequence). V was cut by 2 bases and J by 3 bases, with 14 bases left in between. This CDR3 spans 15 amino acids. As DNA, the CDR3 is TGTGCCAGCAGCTTAGACAGGCGGGGGGACTATGGCTACACCTTC. Its protein is CASSLDRRGDYGYTF.

The chain joins TRBV9 to TRBJ2-2; a possible D gene is TRBD1 (5 bases). The CDR3 totals 15 residues. V was shortened by 3 bases and J by 5 bases, with 14 bases between the two germline ends. Looked up from germline, CDR1 is SGDLS and CDR2 is YYNGEE. The CDR3 DNA follows: TGTGCCAGCAGCGCCGCGACAGCCGGTACCGGGGAGCTGTTTTTT. Residues: CASSAATAGTGELFF. The variable domain in full, completed from reference TRBV9 and TRBJ2-2, reads DSGVTQTPKHLITATGQRVTLRCSPRSGDLSVYWYQQSLDQGLQFLIQYYNGEERAKGNILERFSAQQFPDLHSELNLSSLELGDSALYFCASSAATAGTGELFFGEGSRLTVL.

This clone appeared a single time. The V gene is TRBV29-1, the J gene TRBJ1-1; 7 nucleotides agree with TRBD1. The CDR3 is made up of 12 amino acids. Losses at the gene ends were 4 bases for V and 4 bases for J; bases not matched to a gene: 3. Germline V CDR1 and CDR2: SQVTM, ANQGSEA. The CDR3 region has the DNA TGCAGCGTTGTACAGGGGATCACTGAAGCTTTCTTT. Its protein product is CSVVQGITEAFF. Full variable domain (missing parts from reference TRBV29-1 and TRBJ1-1): SAVISQKPSRDICQRGTSLTIQCQVDSQVTMMFWYRQQPGQSLTLIATANQGSEATYESGFVIDKFPISRPNLTFSTLTVSNMSPEDSSIYLCSVVQGITEAFFGQGTRLTVV.

The chain combines TRBV18 with TRBJ1-1; D is unclear. Germline V lookup: CDR1 KGHSH, CDR2 LQKENI. This CDR3 has 15 residues. Trimming left V 6 bases short and J 1 base short, with 15 bases between. CDR3 sequence (DNA): TGTGCCAGCTCTAGGTCCCGATGGGAGAACACTGAAGCTTTCTTT. It yields the protein CASSRSRWENTEAFF.

This clone was recorded many times. This chain connects TRBV2 to TRBJ2-2, with 11 positions matching TRBD2. Germline lookup yields CDR1 SNHLY and CDR2 FYNNEI. The J segment lost 4 bases and the V segment lost 8 bases, leaving 3 bases of the junction unmatched. This CDR3 is 14 amino acids long. The DNA for the CDR3 is TGTGCCAGCCGACTAGCGGGATCCACCGGGGAGCTGTTTTTT. Translation gives CASRLAGSTGELFF.

This clone was counted between two and nine times. The rearrangement joins TRBV2 to TRBJ2-2, with no clear D. Germline V gene data show CDR1 as SNHLY and CDR2 as FYNNEI. V lost 10 bases, J lost 5 bases, and 20 bases lay in between. The CDR3 runs 15 residues. DNA for the CDR3: TGTGCCACTCATGCGGACCTGAGAAAAACCGGGGAGCTGTTTTTT. Translating it yields CATHADLRKTGELFF.

The chain employs TRBV19 and TRBJ2-4; 9 bases fit TRBD1. CDR1 and CDR2 from the germline V gene are LNHDA and SQIVND (reference sequence). Trimming took 3 bases from V and 2 from J; bases not matched to a gene: 8. The CDR3 is 17 amino acids. The CDR3 DNA reads as TGTGCCAGTAGTATGGGGCTAGGACAGGGGACCAAAAACATTCAGTACTTC. This sequence encodes CASSMGLGQGTKNIQYF.

V and J are TRBV27 and TRBJ2-7, with D possibly being TRBD1 (6 bases). Germline CDR1 is MNHEY and CDR2 is SMNVEV (reference sequence). The length of the CDR3 is 15 residues. Deletions cut 4 bases from V and 3 bases from J, with 16 bases between. In DNA, the CDR3 is TGTGCCAGCAGTTACTCCCTTCGACAGGTCTACGAGCAGTACTTC. This sequence encodes CASSYSLRQVYEQYF.

The rearrangement joins TRBV27 to TRBJ2-4, with D possibly being TRBD1 or TRBD2 (5 bases each). Trimming pared 4 bases from V and 9 bases from J, leaving 19 bases between. CDR1 and CDR2 from the germline V gene are MNHEY and SMNVEV (reference sequence). This CDR3 spans 15 amino acids. The CDR3 nucleotides are TGTGCCAGCAGTTCCCCCGGTGGGGGATCAACCATTCAGTACTTC. Translating it yields CASSSPGGGSTIQYF.

The chain employs TRBV15 and TRBJ2-7, with D possibly TRBD2 on 6 matching bases. Germline V CDR1 and CDR2: LNHNV, YYDKDF (reference sequence). Trimming removed 0 bases at V and 5 bases at J, with 14 bases between. CDR3 length equals 15 residues. As DNA, the CDR3 is TGTGCCACCAGCAGAGATCGGCCGGGGAGGAACGAGCAGTACTTC. It translates to CATSRDRPGRNEQYF.

The chain recombines TRBV15 with TRBJ2-7, with 11 bases identical to TRBD2. There are 16 residues in the CDR3. Germline trimming cut 2 bases from V and 6 bases from J; bases unmatched to any gene: 9. Germline assignment: CDR1 LNHNV and CDR2 YYDKDF (reference sequence). The chain's CDR3 is CATSRSLAGAPREQYF. CDR3 coding DNA: TGTGCCACCAGCAGATCACTAGCGGGAGCTCCGCGCGAGCAGTACTTC.

This chain connects TRBV10-3 to TRBJ2-5, with 11 bases fitting TRBD2. This CDR3 is 18 amino acids long. The V gene end was trimmed by 6 bases and the J gene end by 0 bases; junction bases not matched to a gene: 12. Germline V gene sequence: CDR1 ENHRY, CDR2 SYGVKD. DNA of the CDR3: TGTGCCATCAGAAACCCCTCTGGACTAGCGGGTCACCAAGAGACCCAGTACTTC. Translated, it gives CAIRNPSGLAGHQETQYF.

The chain links TRBV28 to TRBJ2-1; the D call may be TRBD1 or TRBD2 (5 bases each). CDR3 length: 13 amino acids. The V gene's germline CDR1 is MDHEN and CDR2 SYDVKM. Trimming stripped 4 bases from V and 11 bases from J, with 15 bases between. The CDR3: CASSWDRAWQQFF. The CDR3 DNA sequence: TGTGCCAGCAGTTGGGACCGAGCGTGGCAGCAGTTCTTC.

This clone was observed a single time. This chain links TRBV6-5 with TRBJ1-2; TRBD1 matches 8 bases. Trimming cost V 4 bases and J 4 bases; bases outside gene matches: 8. In germline, CDR1 is MNHEY, CDR2 SVGAGI. The CDR3 loop spans 15 amino acids. CDR3 protein: CASSSRDRQGYGYTF. DNA of the CDR3: TGTGCCAGCAGTTCCCGGGACAGGCAGGGCTATGGCTACACCTTC.

The V gene is TRBV11-3, the J gene TRBJ2-5; D call uncertain. CDR3 length: 11 residues. CDR1 is SGHNT and CDR2 is YENEEA in the germline V gene. Deletions cut 5 bases from V and 4 bases from J, with 5 bases between. The CDR3 DNA reads TGTGCCAGCAGCCAGCTAGAGACCCAGTACTTC. Its protein product is CASSQLETQYF.

V is TRBV19 and J is TRBJ1-4; D ambiguous. This CDR3 has 14 residues. V was trimmed by 4 bases and J by 7 bases, leaving 13 bases between them. CDR1 is LNHDA and CDR2 is SQIVND in the germline V gene (reference sequence). The chain's CDR3 is CASSTGLAIEKLFF. The CDR3 nucleotides read TGTGCCAGTAGTACGGGCCTTGCCATTGAAAAACTGTTTTTT.

This clone showed up just a few times. This chain connects TRBV30 to TRBJ1-5; D gene uncertain. From germline, CDR1 is GTSNPN and CDR2 SVGIG (reference sequence). CDR3 length: 12 amino acids. The V gene lost 0 bases and the J gene lost 6 bases, with 6 bases spanning the gap. The CDR3: CAWSVRGQPQHF. For the CDR3, the DNA is TGTGCCTGGAGTGTACGGGGTCAGCCCCAGCATTTT.

V gene TRBV28 combines with J gene TRBJ2-7; D is possibly TRBD2 (7 bases). Trimming pared 5 bases from V and 5 bases from J, leaving 19 bases between. Germline V CDR1 and CDR2: MDHEN, SYDVKM. This CDR3 region has 15 residues. CDR3 protein: CASSIGGGMENEQYF. CDR3 bases: TGTGCCAGCAGTATAGGGGGAGGGATGGAAAACGAGCAGTACTTC.

The chain uses TRBV18 and TRBJ2-5; weak D call: TRBD2 (5 bases). The CDR3 sequence is 16 residues long. Per germline, CDR1 KGHSH and CDR2 LQKENI. V was shortened by 0 bases and J by 4 bases, with 15 bases between the two germline ends. The CDR3 spells CASSPPLGEAGETQYF. Written as DNA, the CDR3 is TGTGCCAGCTCACCACCGTTGGGTGAGGCGGGAGAGACCCAGTACTTC. Full variable domain (rest looked up from reference TRBV18 and TRBJ2-5): NAGVMQNPRHLVRRRGQEARLRCSPMKGHSHVYWYRQLPEEGLKFMVYLQKENIIDESGMPKERFSAEFPKEGPSILRIQQVVRGDSAAYFCASSPPLGEAGETQYFGPGTRLLVL.

The V gene is TRBV5-6, the J gene TRBJ1-4; possible D gene TRBD1, 5 bases. Germline V gene lookup returns CDR1 SGHDT and CDR2 YYEEEE. The length of the CDR3 is 16 residues. Trimming removed 1 base from V and 0 bases from J, with 10 bases in between. CDR3 sequence: CASSLLQAATNEKLFF. CDR3 nucleotides: TGTGCCAGCAGCTTGTTACAGGCCGCAACTAATGAAAAACTGTTTTTT.

This clone was recorded a few times. The chain joins TRBV9 to TRBJ2-3, with 10 bases identical to TRBD2. V lost 0 bases and J lost 5; bases outside the gene matches: 6. The CDR3 length is 16 residues. Germline V gives CDR1 SGDLS, CDR2 YYNGEE. The CDR3 DNA reads TGTGCCAGCAGCGTAGTTGGTCTAGCGGGAGTAGATACGCAGTATTTT. It yields the protein CASSVVGLAGVDTQYF. The entire variable domain, with the rest obtained from reference TRBV9 and TRBJ2-3, is as follows: DSGVTQTPKHLITATGQRVTLRCSPRSGDLSVYWYQQSLDQGLQFLIQYYNGEERAKGNILERFSAQQFPDLHSELNLSSLELGDSALYFCASSVVGLAGVDTQYFGPGTRLTVL.

CDR3 in DNA: TGTGCCAGCAGTTATACAGCGTACGAGCAGTACTTC. This encodes CASSYTAYEQYF. The chain carries TRBV6-6 and TRBJ2-7; no firm D call. CDR3 size: 12 residues. The V and J ends lost 3 bases and 4 bases respectively, with 7 bases between them. Germline values: CDR1 MNHNY, CDR2 SVGAGI (reference sequence).

The chain recombines TRBV7-6 with TRBJ2-7, with D tentatively TRBD1 (5 bases). The CDR3 is 15 amino acids. The germline CDR1 and CDR2 sequences are SGHVS and FNYEAQ. Trimming stripped 1 base from V and 6 bases from J, with 16 bases between. CDR3 sequence reads: CASSLVGARAAEQYF. As DNA, the CDR3 is TGTGCCAGCAGCTTAGTTGGGGCCAGGGCGGCCGAGCAGTACTTC.